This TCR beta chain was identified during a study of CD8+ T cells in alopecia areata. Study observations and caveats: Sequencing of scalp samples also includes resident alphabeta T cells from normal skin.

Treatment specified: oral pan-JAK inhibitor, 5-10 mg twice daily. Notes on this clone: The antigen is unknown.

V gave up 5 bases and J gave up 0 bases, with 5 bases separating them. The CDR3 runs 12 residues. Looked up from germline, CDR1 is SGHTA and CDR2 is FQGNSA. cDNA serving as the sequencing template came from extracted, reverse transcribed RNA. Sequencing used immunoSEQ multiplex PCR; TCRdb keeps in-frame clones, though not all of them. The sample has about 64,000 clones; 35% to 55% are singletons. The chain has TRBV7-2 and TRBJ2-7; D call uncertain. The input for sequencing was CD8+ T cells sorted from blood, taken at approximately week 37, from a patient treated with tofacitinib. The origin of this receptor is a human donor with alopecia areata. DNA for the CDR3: TGTGCCAGCAGCGGTAGCTCCTACGAGCAGTACTTC. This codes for CASSGSSYEQYF. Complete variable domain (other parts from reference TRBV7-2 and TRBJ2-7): GAGVSQSPSNKVTEKGKDVELRCDPISGHTALYWYRQSLGQGLEFLIYFQGNSAPDKSGLPSDRFSAERTGGSVSTLTIQRTQQEDSAVYLCASSGSSYEQYFGPGTRLTVT.